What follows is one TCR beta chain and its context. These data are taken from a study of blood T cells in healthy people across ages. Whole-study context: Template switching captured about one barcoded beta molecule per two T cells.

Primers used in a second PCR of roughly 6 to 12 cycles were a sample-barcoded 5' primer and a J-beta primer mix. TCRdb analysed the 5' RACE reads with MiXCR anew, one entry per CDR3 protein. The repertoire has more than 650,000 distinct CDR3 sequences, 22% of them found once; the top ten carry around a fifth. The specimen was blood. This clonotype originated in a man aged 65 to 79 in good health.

Here the CDR3 DNA reads TGTGCCAGCAGCCACGGCAGGGAGGAAAACATTCAGTACTTC. Translated: CASSHGREENIQYF. The chain links TRBV7-9 to TRBJ2-4, with a tentative D call TRBD2 (6 bases). Germline CDR1 SEHNR, CDR2 FQNEAQ (reference sequence). The CDR3 loop spans 14 amino acids. V lost 5 bases and J 5 bases, leaving 13 bases between the germline ends.